The 11 T cell receptor beta chains below were found in one sample sequenced in a study of pediatric ulcerative colitis. Sequencing was performed with immunoSEQ multiplex PCR; in TCRdb, only in-frame clones are kept and a portion is missing. The sample holds about 60,000 clones; around 87% are singletons and the top ten take about 1.5%. Sequencing was carried out using blood. These receptors were obtained from a boy aged 5-17 years who was a control in a study of pediatric ulcerative colitis.

This chain joins TRBV11-2 and TRBJ2-7; a weak D match, TRBD1 (5 bases). V was cut by 1 base and J by 0 bases, with 10 bases left in between. The CDR3 has 15 residues. Germline values: CDR1 SGHAT, CDR2 FQNNGV. The CDR3 region has the DNA TGTGCCAGCAGCTTAGTGACAGACAGCTCCTACGAGCAGTACTTC. This sequence encodes CASSLVTDSSYEQYF.

This chain uses TRBV18 with TRBJ1-1; a possible D gene is TRBD1 (6 bases). The CDR3 consists of 15 residues. Per germline, CDR1 KGHSH and CDR2 LQKENI. V was trimmed by 3 bases and J by 1 base, leaving 12 bases between them. For the CDR3, the DNA is TGTGCCAGCTCACCTTTGGGGGGCCCGAACACTGAAGCTTTCTTT. Translation: CASSPLGGPNTEAFF.

The chain joins TRBV7-9 to TRBJ2-5; 8 nucleotides match TRBD1. The CDR3 runs to 13 residues. The junction had 3 bases not matched to a gene; V was cut back by 4 bases and J by 5 bases. In germline, CDR1 is SEHNR, CDR2 FQNEAQ (reference sequence). The CDR3 protein is CASSSTGVETQYF. Here the CDR3 DNA reads TGTGCCAGCAGCTCGACAGGGGTGGAGACCCAGTACTTC.

The rearrangement joins TRBV5-6 to TRBJ1-1; TRBD1 might be the D (5 bases). Germline CDR1 SGHDT, CDR2 YYEEEE. This CDR3 has 14 amino acids. V lost 5 bases, J lost 5 bases, and 16 bases lay in between. The DNA of the CDR3 is TGTGCCAGCAGGGGAGTAGGGAAGGGGACTGAAGCTTTCTTT. Translated, it gives CASRGVGKGTEAFF.

This clone has more than one count but fewer than ten. The chain joins TRBV18 to TRBJ1-5; TRBD1 agrees at 7 bases. With 5 bases clipped from V and 7 bases from J, the junction kept 14 bases outside the gene matches. CDR3 size: 16 residues. Germline CDR1 reads KGHSH; CDR2 reads LQKENI. CDR3 DNA: TGTGCCAGCTCAAGGAGCGGGACAGCCGGGGGACAGCCCCAGCATTTT. Protein product: CASSRSGTAGGQPQHF.

This chain joins TRBV18 and TRBJ1-6; 7 bases are a match to TRBD1. V dropped 0 bases and J dropped 8; count of bases not matched to a gene: 4. CDR3 length: 15 amino acids. CDR1 KGHSH and CDR2 LQKENI come from the germline V gene. The CDR3 sequence is CASSPPFQGDSPLHF. The CDR3 bases are TGTGCCAGCTCACCACCGTTTCAGGGGGATTCACCCCTCCACTTT. Combining the CDR3 with reference TRBV18 and TRBJ1-6 gives the whole variable domain NAGVMQNPRHLVRRRGQEARLRCSPMKGHSHVYWYRQLPEEGLKFMVYLQKENIIDESGMPKERFSAEFPKEGPSILRIQQVVRGDSAAYFCASSPPFQGDSPLHFGNGTRLTVT.

The chain combines TRBV28 with TRBJ2-3; 8 bases fit TRBD2. The CDR3 contains 14 residues. Unmatched junction bases numbered 6, after V lost 6 bases and J lost 4 bases. CDR1 and CDR2 from the germline V gene are MDHEN and SYDVKM. CDR3 sequence (DNA): TGTGCCAGCAGCGGGGGACTAGGATCAGATACGCAGTATTTT. Translated, it gives CASSGGLGSDTQYF.

As DNA, the CDR3 is TGTGCCAGCTCACCACGGGCTAGCGGGGCAAATGAGCAGTTCTTC. It codes for CASSPRASGANEQFF. The chain uses TRBV18 and TRBJ2-1, with 9 bases matching TRBD2. This CDR3 has 15 amino acids. Looked up from germline, CDR1 is KGHSH and CDR2 is LQKENI. V was pared by 1 base and J by 7 bases, with 5 bases of the junction left unmatched.

The CDR3 nucleotides are TGTGCCAGCAGCGTAGCCGTCGGACAGGGAATCACCGGGGAGCTGTTTTTT. Encoded protein: CASSVAVGQGITGELFF. This chain joins TRBV9 and TRBJ2-2; 8 positions agree with TRBD1. The CDR3 sequence is 17 residues long. V dropped 0 bases and J dropped 4; count of bases not matched to a gene: 8. Germline V gene sequence: CDR1 SGDLS, CDR2 YYNGEE.

The CDR3 reads CASSLIPGDSYEQYF. The CDR3, as DNA: TGTGCCAGCAGTTTAATCCCGGGGGACTCCTACGAGCAGTACTTC. The V and J genes are TRBV27 and TRBJ2-7, with D possibly TRBD2 on 6 matching bases. Per the germline V gene, CDR1 is MNHEY and CDR2 is SMNVEV (reference sequence). The length of the CDR3 is 15 residues. Trimming stripped 2 bases from V and 0 bases from J, with 11 bases between.

This chain joins TRBV10-3 and TRBJ1-6; 8 bases fit TRBD1. The CDR3 loop spans 16 amino acids. Germline V lookup: CDR1 ENHRY, CDR2 SYGVKD. Trimming removed 6 bases from V and 5 bases from J; junction bases left unmatched: 9. CDR3 sequence (DNA): TGTGCCATCAGCGCCTATATGGACAGGGATAATTCACCCCTCCACTTT. As protein: CAISAYMDRDNSPLHF.